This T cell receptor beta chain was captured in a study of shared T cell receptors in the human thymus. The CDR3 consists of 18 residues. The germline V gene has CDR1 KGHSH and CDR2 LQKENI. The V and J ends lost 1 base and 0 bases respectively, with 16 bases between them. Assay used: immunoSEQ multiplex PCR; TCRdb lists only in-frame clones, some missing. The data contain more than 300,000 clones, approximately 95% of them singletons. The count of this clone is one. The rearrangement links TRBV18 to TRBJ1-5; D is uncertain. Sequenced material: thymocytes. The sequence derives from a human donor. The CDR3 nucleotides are TGTGCCAGCTCACCACGCCATCCCAACCACCTTAGCAATCAGCCCCAGCATTTT. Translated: CASSPRHPNHLSNQPQHF.